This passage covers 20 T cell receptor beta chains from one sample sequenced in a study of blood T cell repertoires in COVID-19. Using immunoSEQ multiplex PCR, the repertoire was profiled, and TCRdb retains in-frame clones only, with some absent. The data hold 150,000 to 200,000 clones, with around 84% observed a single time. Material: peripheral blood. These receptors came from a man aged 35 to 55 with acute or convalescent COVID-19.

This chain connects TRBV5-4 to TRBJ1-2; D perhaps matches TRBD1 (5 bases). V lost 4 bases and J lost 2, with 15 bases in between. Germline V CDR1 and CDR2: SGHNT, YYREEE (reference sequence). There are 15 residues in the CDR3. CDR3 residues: CASSLGGKGNYGYTF. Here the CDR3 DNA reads TGTGCCAGCAGCCTTGGGGGGAAGGGAAACTATGGCTACACCTTC.

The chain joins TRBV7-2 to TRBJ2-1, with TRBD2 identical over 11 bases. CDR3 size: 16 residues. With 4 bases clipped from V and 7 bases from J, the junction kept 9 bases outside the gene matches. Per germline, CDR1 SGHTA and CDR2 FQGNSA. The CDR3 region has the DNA TGTGCCAGCAGCTCCAGTAGCGGGGGGGCCTGGAATGAGCAGTTCTTC. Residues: CASSSSSGGAWNEQFF.

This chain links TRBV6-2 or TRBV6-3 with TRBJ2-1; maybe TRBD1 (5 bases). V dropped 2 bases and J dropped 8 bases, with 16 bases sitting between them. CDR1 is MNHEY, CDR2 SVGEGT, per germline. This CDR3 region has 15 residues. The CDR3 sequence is CASSYGETRGYEQFF. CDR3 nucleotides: TGTGCCAGCAGTTACGGGGAAACAAGGGGTTATGAGCAGTTCTTC.

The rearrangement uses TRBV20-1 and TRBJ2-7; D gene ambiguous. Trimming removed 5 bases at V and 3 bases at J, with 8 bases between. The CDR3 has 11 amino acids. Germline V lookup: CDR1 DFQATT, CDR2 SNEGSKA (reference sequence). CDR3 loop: CSAPPNYEQYF. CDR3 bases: TGCAGTGCTCCCCCAAACTACGAGCAGTACTTC.

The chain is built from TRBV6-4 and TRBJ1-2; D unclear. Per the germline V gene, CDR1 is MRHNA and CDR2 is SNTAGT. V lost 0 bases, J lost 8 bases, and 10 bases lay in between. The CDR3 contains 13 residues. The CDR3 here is CASSDSIGTGYTF. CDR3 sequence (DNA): TGTGCCAGCAGTGACTCGATCGGTACGGGCTACACCTTC.

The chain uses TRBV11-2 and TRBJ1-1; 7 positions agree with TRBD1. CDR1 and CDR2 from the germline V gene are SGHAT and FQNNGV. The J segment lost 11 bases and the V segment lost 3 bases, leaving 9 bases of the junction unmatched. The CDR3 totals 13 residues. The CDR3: CASSLGDSAAAFF. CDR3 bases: TGTGCCAGCAGCTTGGGGGACAGCGCCGCGGCTTTCTTT.

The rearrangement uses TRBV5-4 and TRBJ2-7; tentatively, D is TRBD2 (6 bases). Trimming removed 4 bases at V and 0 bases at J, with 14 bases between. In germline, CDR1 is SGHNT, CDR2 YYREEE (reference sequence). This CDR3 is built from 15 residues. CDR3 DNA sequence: TGTGCCAGCAGCCCCGGAGGTAGCGGCTCCTACGAGCAGTACTTC. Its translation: CASSPGGSGSYEQYF.

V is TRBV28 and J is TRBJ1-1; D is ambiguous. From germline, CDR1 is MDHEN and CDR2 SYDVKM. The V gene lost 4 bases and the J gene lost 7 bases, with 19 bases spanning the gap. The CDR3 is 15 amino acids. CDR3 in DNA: TGTGCCAGCAGTTGGGTTGAGGGCCGTAGCCTTGAAGCTTTCTTT. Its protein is CASSWVEGRSLEAFF.

Here the CDR3 reads CASSLGETGGKAFF. The DNA of the CDR3 is TGTGCCAGCAGCTTGGGAGAGACAGGGGGTAAAGCTTTCTTT. V usage is TRBV5-4 and J usage is TRBJ1-1; 9 bases map to TRBD1. The CDR3 sequence is 14 residues long. From germline, CDR1 is SGHNT and CDR2 YYREEE (reference sequence). J gave up 9 bases and V 0 bases, and 6 bases lay outside the gene matches.

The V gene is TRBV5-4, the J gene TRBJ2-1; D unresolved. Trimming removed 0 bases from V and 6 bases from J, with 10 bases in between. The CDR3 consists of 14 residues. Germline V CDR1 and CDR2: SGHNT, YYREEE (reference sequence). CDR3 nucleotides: TGTGCCAGCAGCTTGGTAGAGCTCTCCAATGAGCAGTTCTTC. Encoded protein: CASSLVELSNEQFF.

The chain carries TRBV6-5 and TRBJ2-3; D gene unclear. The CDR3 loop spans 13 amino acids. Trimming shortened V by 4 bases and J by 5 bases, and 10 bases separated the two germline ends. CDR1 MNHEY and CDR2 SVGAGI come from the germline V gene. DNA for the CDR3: TGTGCCAGCAGTTTCTCCCTCGGAGATACGCAGTATTTT. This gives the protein CASSFSLGDTQYF.

CDR3 amino acids: CASSLGQFSGNTIYF. The CDR3 coding sequence is TGTGCCAGCAGCTTGGGGCAGTTCTCTGGAAACACCATATATTTT. This chain links TRBV5-8 with TRBJ1-3; D unresolved. CDR1 and CDR2 (germline): SGHTS, YDEGEE. Trimming took off 0 bases at V and 0 bases at J, with 7 bases between the two ends. There are 15 residues in the CDR3.

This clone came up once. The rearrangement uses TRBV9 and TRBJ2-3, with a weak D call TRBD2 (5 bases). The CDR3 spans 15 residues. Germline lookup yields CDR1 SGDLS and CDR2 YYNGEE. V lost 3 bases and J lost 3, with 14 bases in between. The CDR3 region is CASSALASGTDTQYF. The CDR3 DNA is TGTGCCAGCAGCGCCTTAGCGTCGGGTACAGATACGCAGTATTTT.

CDR3 nucleotides: TGTGCCAGCAGTTTCAACAGGGGGGATACGCAGTATTTT. It codes for CASSFNRGDTQYF. V usage is TRBV12-3 or TRBV12-4 and J usage is TRBJ2-3; TRBD1 matches at 8 bases. V trimming: 3 bases; J trimming: 6 bases; junction bases outside the gene matches: 2. The CDR3 sequence is 13 residues long.

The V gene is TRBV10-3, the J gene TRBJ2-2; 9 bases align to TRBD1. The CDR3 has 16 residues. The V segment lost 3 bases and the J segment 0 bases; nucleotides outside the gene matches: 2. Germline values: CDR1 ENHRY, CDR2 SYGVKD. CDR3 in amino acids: CAISDWDRANTGELFF. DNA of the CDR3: TGTGCCATCAGTGATTGGGACAGGGCGAACACCGGGGAGCTGTTTTTT.

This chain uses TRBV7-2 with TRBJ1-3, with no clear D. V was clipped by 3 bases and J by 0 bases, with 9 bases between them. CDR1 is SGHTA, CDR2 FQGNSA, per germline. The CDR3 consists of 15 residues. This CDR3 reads CASSLSQNSGNTIYF. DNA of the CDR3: TGTGCCAGCAGCTTGTCCCAGAACTCTGGAAACACCATATATTTT.

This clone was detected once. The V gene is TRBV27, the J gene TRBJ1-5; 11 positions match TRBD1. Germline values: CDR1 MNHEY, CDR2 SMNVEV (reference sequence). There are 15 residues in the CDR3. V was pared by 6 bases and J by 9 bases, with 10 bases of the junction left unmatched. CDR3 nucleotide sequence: TGTGCCAGCAGGGGGACAGGGGGTTTCTATCGGCCCCAGCATTTT. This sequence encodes CASRGTGGFYRPQHF.

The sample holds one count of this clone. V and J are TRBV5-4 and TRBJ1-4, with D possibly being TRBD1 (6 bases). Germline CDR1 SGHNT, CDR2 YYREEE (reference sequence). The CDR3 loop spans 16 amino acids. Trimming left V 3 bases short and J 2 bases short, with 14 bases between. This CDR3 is CASSSTGRGTNEKLFF. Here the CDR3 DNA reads TGTGCCAGCAGCTCTACAGGGAGAGGGACTAATGAAAAACTGTTTTTT.

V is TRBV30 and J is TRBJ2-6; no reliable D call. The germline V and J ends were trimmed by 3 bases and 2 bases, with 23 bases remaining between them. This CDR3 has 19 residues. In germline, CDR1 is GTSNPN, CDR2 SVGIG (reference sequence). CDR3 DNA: TGTGCCTGGAGCCCGCGGTCAAAACTAATTCGTACTGGGGCCAACGTCCTGACTTTC. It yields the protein CAWSPRSKLIRTGANVLTF.

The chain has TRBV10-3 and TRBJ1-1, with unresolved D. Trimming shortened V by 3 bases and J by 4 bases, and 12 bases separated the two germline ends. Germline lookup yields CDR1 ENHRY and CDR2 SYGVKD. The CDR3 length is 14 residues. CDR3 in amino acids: CAISEGGKGTEAFF. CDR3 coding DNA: TGTGCCATCAGTGAAGGAGGGAAGGGCACTGAAGCTTTCTTT.